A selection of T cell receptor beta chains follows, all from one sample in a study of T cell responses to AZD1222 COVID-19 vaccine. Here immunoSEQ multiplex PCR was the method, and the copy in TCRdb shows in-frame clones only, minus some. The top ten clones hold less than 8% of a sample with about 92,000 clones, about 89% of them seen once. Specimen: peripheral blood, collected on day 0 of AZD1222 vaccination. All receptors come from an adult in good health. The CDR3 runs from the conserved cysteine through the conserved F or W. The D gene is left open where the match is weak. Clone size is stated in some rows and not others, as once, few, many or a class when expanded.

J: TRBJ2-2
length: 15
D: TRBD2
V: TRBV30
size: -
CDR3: CAWTVGTSGTGELFF
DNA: TGTGCCTGGACCGTTGGGACTAGCGGCACCGGGGAGCTGTTTTTT

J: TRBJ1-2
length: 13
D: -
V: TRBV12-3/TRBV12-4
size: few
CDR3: CASGGQGRVGYTF
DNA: TGTGCCAGCGGGGGGCAGGGCAGGGTTGGCTACACCTTC

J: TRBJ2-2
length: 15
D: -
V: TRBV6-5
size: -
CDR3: CASTFDSANTGELFF
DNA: TGTGCCAGCACCTTTGACTCCGCGAACACCGGGGAGCTGTTTTTT

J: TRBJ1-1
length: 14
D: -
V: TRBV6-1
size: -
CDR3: CASSEQLRGTEAFF
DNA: TGTGCCAGCAGTGAACAATTGAGAGGGACTGAAGCTTTCTTT

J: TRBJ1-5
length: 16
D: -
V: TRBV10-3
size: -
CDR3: CAISESRQGNLGPQHF
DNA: TGTGCCATCAGTGAGTCGAGGCAGGGGAATCTAGGGCCCCAGCATTTT

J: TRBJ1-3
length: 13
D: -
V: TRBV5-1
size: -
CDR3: CASSLNAGNTIYF
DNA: TGCGCCAGCAGCTTAAACGCCGGAAACACCATATATTTT

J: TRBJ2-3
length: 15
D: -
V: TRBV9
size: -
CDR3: CASSVGWGERTTQYF
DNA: TGTGCCAGCAGCGTAGGGTGGGGGGAGAGGACTACGCAGTATTTT

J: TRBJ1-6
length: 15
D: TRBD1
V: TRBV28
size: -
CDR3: CASSLYDRGKSPLHF
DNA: TGTGCCAGCAGTTTATACGACAGGGGGAAGTCACCCCTCCACTTT

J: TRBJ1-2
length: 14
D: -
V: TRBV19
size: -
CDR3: CASTYTAGGYGYTF
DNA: TGTGCCAGTACCTATACGGCGGGGGGTTATGGCTACACCTTC

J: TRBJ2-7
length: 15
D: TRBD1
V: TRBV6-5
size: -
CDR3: CASSYRRTGTYEQYF
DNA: TGTGCCAGCAGTTACAGAAGGACAGGGACCTACGAGCAGTACTTC

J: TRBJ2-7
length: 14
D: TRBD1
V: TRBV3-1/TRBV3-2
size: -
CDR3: CASSPFDRGYEQYF
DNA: TGTGCCAGCAGCCCATTCGACAGGGGATACGAGCAGTACTTC

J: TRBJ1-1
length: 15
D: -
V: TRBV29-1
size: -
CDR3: CSVAGASLRYTEAFF
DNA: TGCAGCGTCGCCGGGGCGAGTCTAAGGTACACTGAAGCTTTCTTT

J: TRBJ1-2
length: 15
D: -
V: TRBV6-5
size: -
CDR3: CASSYSRGANYGYTF
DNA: TGTGCCAGCAGTTACTCGAGGGGAGCTAACTATGGCTACACCTTC

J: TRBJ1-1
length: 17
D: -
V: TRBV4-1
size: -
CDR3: CASSQGLVLQLNTEAFF
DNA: TGCGCCAGCAGCCAAGGTTTAGTCTTACAATTGAACACTGAAGCTTTCTTT

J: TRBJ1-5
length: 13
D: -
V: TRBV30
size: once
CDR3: CAWSVQGGQPQHF
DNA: TGTGCCTGGAGTGTACAGGGTGGTCAGCCCCAGCATTTT

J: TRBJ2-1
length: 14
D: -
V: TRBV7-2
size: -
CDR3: CASSFILGVNEQFF
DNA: TGTGCCAGCAGCTTTATCCTGGGGGTCAATGAGCAGTTCTTC

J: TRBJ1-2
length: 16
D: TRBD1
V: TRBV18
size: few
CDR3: CASSPNPGTGNYGYTF
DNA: TGTGCCAGCTCACCTAACCCCGGGACAGGCAACTATGGCTACACCTTC

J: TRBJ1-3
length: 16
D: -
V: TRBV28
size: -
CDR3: CASSRPVYRTRNTIYF
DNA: TGTGCCAGCAGTCGACCTGTGTACAGGACCAGAAACACCATATATTTT

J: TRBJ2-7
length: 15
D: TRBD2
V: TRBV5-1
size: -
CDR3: CASSLAGTRVDEQYF
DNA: TGCGCCAGCAGCTTGGCCGGGACTAGAGTTGACGAGCAGTACTTC

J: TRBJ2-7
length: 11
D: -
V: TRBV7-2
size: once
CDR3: CASSFLREQYF
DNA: TGTGCCAGCAGCTTTTTGAGGGAGCAGTACTTC

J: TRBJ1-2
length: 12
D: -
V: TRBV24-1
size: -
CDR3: CATRSALGGYTF
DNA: TGTGCCACCAGGTCAGCCCTCGGAGGCTACACCTTC

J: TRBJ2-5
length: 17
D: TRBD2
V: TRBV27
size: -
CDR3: CASSLYTSGGSQETQYF
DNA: TGTGCCAGCAGTTTATATACTAGCGGGGGGTCACAAGAGACCCAGTACTTC

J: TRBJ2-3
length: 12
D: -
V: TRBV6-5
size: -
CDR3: CASSYSGDTQYF
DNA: TGTGCCAGCAGTTATTCGGGGGATACGCAGTATTTT

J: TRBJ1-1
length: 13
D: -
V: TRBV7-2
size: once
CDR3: CASSLAASPEAFF
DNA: TGTGCCAGCAGCTTAGCGGCTTCGCCTGAAGCTTTCTTT

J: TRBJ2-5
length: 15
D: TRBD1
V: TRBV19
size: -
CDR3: CASTPGTGGLKTQYF
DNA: TGTGCCAGTACACCCGGGACAGGGGGTTTGAAGACCCAGTACTTC

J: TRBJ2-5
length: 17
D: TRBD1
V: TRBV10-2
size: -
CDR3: CASTLGSWTGGKETQYF
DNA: TGCGCCAGCACCCTGGGGTCATGGACAGGGGGCAAAGAGACCCAGTACTTC

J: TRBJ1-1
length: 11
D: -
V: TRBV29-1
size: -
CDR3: CSGSQGTEAFF
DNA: TGCAGCGGCTCACAGGGAACTGAAGCTTTCTTT

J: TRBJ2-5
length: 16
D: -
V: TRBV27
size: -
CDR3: CASSSSPGRPSETQYF
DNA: TGTGCCAGCAGTTCCAGCCCGGGACGTCCGAGTGAGACCCAGTACTTC

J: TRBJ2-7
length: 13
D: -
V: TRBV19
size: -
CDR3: CASRDDQGMKQYF
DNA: TGTGCCAGTAGAGACGACCAGGGGATGAAGCAGTACTTC

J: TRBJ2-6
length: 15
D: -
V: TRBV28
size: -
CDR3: CASIQIGAGANVLTF
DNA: TGTGCCAGCATCCAGATAGGAGCTGGGGCCAACGTCCTGACTTTC

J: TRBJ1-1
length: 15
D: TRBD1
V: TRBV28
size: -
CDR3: CASSPPDREGTEAFF
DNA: TGTGCCAGCAGTCCGCCGGACAGGGAGGGCACTGAAGCTTTCTTT